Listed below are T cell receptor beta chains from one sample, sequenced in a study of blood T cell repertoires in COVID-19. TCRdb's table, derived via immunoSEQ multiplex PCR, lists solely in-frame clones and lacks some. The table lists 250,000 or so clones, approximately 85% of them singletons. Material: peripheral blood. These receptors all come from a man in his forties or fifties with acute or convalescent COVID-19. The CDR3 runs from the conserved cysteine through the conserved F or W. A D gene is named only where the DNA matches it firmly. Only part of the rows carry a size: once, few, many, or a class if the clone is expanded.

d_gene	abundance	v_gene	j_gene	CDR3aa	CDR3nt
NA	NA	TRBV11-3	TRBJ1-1	CASSPREDVAEAFF	TGTGCCAGCAGCCCCCGGGAGGACGTCGCTGAAGCTTTCTTT
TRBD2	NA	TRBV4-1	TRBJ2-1	CASSQASGRATEQFF	TGCGCCAGCAGCCAAGCTAGCGGGAGGGCGACTGAGCAGTTCTTC
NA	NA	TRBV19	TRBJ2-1	CATSIYGRSYNEQFF	TGTGCCACTTCAATCTACGGGAGATCCTACAATGAGCAGTTCTTC
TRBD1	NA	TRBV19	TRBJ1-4	CASSGQGNEKLFF	TGTGCCAGTTCGGGACAGGGAAATGAAAAACTGTTTTTT
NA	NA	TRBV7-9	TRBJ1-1	CASSFQSRDTEAFF	TGTGCCAGCAGCTTTCAGAGCAGGGACACTGAAGCTTTCTTT
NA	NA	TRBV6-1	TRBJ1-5	CASSEALSDQPQHF	TGTGCCAGCAGTGAAGCGCTGTCAGATCAGCCCCAGCATTTT
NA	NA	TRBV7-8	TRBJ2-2	CASSFPGTGELFF	TGTGCCAGCAGCTTCCCAGGGACCGGGGAGCTGTTTTTT
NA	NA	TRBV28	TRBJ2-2	CATDAGTTNTGELFF	TGTGCCACCGATGCCGGGACAACGAACACCGGGGAGCTGTTTTTT
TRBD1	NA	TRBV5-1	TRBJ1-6	CASSIGTAGLSPLHF	TGCGCCAGCAGCATTGGGACAGCCGGTTTATCACCCCTCCACTTT
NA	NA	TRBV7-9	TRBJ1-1	CASSPSRRDTEAFF	TGTGCCAGCAGCCCATCGAGGCGAGACACTGAAGCTTTCTTT
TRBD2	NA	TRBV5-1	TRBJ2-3	CASSSMTSGRPTDTQYF	TGCGCCAGCAGCTCGATGACTAGCGGAAGACCCACAGATACGCAGTATTTT
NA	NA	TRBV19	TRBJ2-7	CASSMGAGKGYEQYF	TGTGCCAGTAGTATGGGGGCCGGTAAGGGCTACGAGCAGTACTTC
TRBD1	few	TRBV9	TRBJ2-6	CASSPRQGVGGGANVLTF	TGTGCCAGCAGCCCGAGACAGGGTGTAGGCGGTGGGGCCAACGTCCTGACTTTC
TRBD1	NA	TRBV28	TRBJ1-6	CASSVGFSVKTGENSPLHF	TGTGCCAGCAGCGTCGGGTTCTCGGTTAAGACAGGGGAGAATTCACCCCTCCACTTT
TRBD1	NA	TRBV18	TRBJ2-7	CASSPPGQGYEQYF	TGTGCCAGCTCACCACCGGGACAGGGTTACGAGCAGTACTTC
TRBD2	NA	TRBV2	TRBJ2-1	CASSGDSGGYNEQFF	TGTGCCAGCAGCGGAGATAGCGGGGGATACAATGAGCAGTTCTTC
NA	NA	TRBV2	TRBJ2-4	CASSEAGVGYLAKNIQYF	TGTGCCAGCAGTGAAGCAGGGGTGGGCTACCTAGCCAAAAACATTCAGTACTTC
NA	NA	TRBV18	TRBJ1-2	CASSPGGGGIYGYTF	TGTGCCAGCTCACCAGGTGGGGGCGGAATCTATGGCTACACCTTC
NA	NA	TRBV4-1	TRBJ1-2	CASSQGRSYGYTF	TGCGCCAGCAGCCAGGGCAGATCCTATGGCTACACCTTC
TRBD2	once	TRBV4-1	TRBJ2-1	CASSQVPGLAGGRQFF	TGCGCCAGCAGCCAAGTTCCGGGACTAGCGGGAGGGAGGCAGTTCTTC
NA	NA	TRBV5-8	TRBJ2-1	CASSPEVRSIREQFF	TGTGCCAGCAGCCCTGAGGTTCGCTCCATCCGGGAGCAGTTCTTC
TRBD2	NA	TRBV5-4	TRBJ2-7	CASSPGTSGYEQYF	TGTGCCAGCAGCCCCGGGACTAGCGGATACGAGCAGTACTTC
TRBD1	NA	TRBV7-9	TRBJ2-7	CASRVDRDDEQYF	TGTGCCAGCAGGGTGGACAGGGATGACGAGCAGTACTTC
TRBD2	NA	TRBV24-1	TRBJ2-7	CATSSGGPGEQYF	TGTGCCACCAGTTCGGGGGGGCCCGGCGAGCAGTACTTC
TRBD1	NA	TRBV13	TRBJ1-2	CASSHTSGTGGFGYTF	TGTGCCAGCAGCCATACTTCCGGGACAGGGGGCTTTGGCTACACCTTC
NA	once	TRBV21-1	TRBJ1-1	CASSTNAGQGRETNTEAFF	TGTGCCAGCAGCACTAATGCCGGACAGGGGCGAGAAACAAACACTGAAGCTTTCTTT
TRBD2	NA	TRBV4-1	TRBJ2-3	CASSQEASGDTDTQYF	TGCGCCAGCAGCCAAGAGGCTAGCGGAGACACAGATACGCAGTATTTT
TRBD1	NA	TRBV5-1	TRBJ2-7	CASRKGQGASYEQYF	TGCGCCAGCAGGAAAGGACAGGGGGCTTCCTACGAGCAGTACTTC
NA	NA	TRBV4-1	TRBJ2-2	CASSQATNTGELFF	TGCGCCAGCAGCCAAGCCACGAACACCGGGGAGCTGTTTTTT
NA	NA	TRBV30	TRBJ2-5	CAWRGQGQETQYF	TGTGCCTGGAGGGGGCAGGGGCAAGAGACCCAGTACTTC
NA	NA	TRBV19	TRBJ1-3	CASSRAGSGNTIYF	TGTGCCAGTAGTCGAGCGGGTAGTGGAAACACCATATATTTT
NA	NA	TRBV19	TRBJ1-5	CASSTPDINSNQPQHF	TGTGCCAGTAGTACCCCGGACATTAATAGCAATCAGCCCCAGCATTTT
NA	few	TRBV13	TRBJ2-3	CASSLGNTDTQYF	TGTGCCAGCAGCTTAGGCAACACAGATACGCAGTATTTT
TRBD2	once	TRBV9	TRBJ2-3	CASSVPSLSGRAGDTQYF	TGTGCCAGCAGCGTCCCGAGTCTAAGCGGGAGGGCTGGAGATACGCAGTATTTT
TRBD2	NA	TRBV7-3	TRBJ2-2	CASSPGGRELFF	TGTGCCAGCAGCCCGGGAGGGAGGGAGCTGTTTTTT
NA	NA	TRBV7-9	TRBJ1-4	CASSVAYEGASTNEKLFF	TGTGCCAGCAGCGTAGCCTACGAGGGAGCCTCAACTAATGAAAAACTGTTTTTT
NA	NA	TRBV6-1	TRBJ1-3	CASSDFPPRQALWGNTIYF	TGTGCCAGCAGTGATTTCCCCCCCCGGCAGGCGCTTTGGGGAAACACCATATATTTT
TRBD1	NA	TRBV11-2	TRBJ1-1	CASSLTGGGTEAFF	TGTGCCAGCAGCTTAACAGGGGGAGGGACTGAAGCTTTCTTT
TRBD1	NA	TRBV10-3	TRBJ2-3	CAIRTGANTDTQYF	TGTGCCATCCGGACAGGAGCGAACACAGATACGCAGTATTTT
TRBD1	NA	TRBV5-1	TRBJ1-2	CASSFTTTAGTGNGYTF	TGCGCCAGCAGCTTCACCACGACCGCCGGGACAGGGAACGGCTACACCTTC
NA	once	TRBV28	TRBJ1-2	CASSQGQSSYGYTF	TGTGCCAGCAGTCAAGGACAGAGCAGCTATGGCTACACCTTC
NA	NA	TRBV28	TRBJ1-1	CASSSTVPNTEAFF	TGTGCCAGCAGTTCGACAGTTCCGAACACTGAAGCTTTCTTT
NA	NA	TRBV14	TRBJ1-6	CASSNRVDSPLHF	TGTGCCAGCAGCAACAGGGTGGATTCACCCCTCCACTTT
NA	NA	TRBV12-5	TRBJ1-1	CASGFPGTLNTEAFF	TGTGCTAGTGGTTTTCCCGGGACACTGAACACTGAAGCTTTCTTT
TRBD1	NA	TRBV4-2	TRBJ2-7	CASSQGAFRGYYEQYF	TGTGCCAGCAGCCAAGGGGCGTTCAGGGGGTACTACGAGCAGTACTTC
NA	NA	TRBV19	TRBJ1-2	CATTRLGGAGGYTF	TGTGCCACCACCCGTTTAGGGGGAGCAGGGGGCTACACCTTC
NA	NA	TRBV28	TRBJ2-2	CASRAGGRMAGELFF	TGTGCCAGCAGAGCCGGAGGGAGAATGGCCGGGGAGCTGTTTTTT
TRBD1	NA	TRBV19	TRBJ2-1	CASSSRDRDMGEQFF	TGTGCCAGTAGTAGCCGGGACAGGGACATGGGGGAGCAGTTCTTC
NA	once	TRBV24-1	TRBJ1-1	CATKGGGGTEAFF	TGTGCCACCAAAGGCGGGGGGGGGACTGAAGCTTTCTTT
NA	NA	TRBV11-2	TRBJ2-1	CASSIHPGSSSYNEQFF	TGTGCCAGCAGCATTCACCCCGGGAGTAGCTCCTACAATGAGCAGTTCTTC
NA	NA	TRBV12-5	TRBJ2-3	CASGLVHTDTQYF	TGTGCTAGTGGTTTGGTACACACAGATACGCAGTATTTT
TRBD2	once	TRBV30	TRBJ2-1	CAWSGIAGGGSYNEQFF	TGTGCCTGGAGTGGGATAGCGGGAGGGGGCTCCTACAATGAGCAGTTCTTC
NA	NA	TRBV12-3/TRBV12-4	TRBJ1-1	CASHPLVGVEAFF	TGTGCCAGCCATCCACTGGTGGGAGTTGAGGCTTTCTTT
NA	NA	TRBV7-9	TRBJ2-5	CASSFSETQYF	TGTGCCAGCAGCTTTTCTGAGACCCAGTACTTC
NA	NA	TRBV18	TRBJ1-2	CASSPPAGGGYTF	TGTGCCAGCTCACCACCTGCAGGTGGCGGCTACACCTTC